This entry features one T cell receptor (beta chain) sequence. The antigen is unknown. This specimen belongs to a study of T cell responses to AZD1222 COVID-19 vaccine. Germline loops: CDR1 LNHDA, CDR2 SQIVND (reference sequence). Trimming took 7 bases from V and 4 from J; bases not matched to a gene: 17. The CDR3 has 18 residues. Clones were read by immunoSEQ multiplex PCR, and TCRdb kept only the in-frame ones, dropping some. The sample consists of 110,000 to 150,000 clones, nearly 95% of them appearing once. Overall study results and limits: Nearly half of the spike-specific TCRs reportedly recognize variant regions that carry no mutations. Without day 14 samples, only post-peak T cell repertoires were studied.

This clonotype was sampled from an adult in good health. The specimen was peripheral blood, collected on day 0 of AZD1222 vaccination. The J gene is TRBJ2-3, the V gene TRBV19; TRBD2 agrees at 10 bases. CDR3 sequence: CASTLQIKPGTSADTQYF. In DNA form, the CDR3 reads TGTGCCAGTACCCTGCAAATAAAACCCGGGACTAGCGCAGATACGCAGTATTTT. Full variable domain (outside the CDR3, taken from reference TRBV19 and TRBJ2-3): DGGITQSPKYLFRKEGQNVTLSCEQNLNHDAMYWYRQDPGQGLRLIYYSQIVNDFQKGDIAEGYSVSREKKESFPLTVTSAQKNPTAFYLCASTLQIKPGTSADTQYFGPGTRLTVL.